This TCR beta chain stems from a study of T-cell reconstitution after alpha-beta-depleted transplantation in children. General study findings and limits: Counts and diversity of T cells one year after transplant came mostly from newly produced T cells. Diversity of TCRbeta at day 60 was high in some patients, arising from surviving recipient T cells and thymic progenitors. Several hundred rapidly expanded clones from non-depleted graft cells reportedly supplied alpha-beta T cells about two months post-transplant.

The TCRbeta library was prepared with unique molecular identifiers. MiXCR, applied by TCRdb to the PCR reads, yields one record per CDR3 protein. The sample has approximately 490,000 distinct CDR3 sequences, roughly 10% seen once. CDR1 and CDR2 from the germline V gene are LNHDA and SQIVND (reference sequence). Trimming took off 6 bases at V and 1 base at J, with 13 bases between the two ends. The CDR3 covers 15 residues. Note on this clonotype: Its specificity is unknown.

The TCR was taken from a child between 2 and 9 years old with inherited bone marrow failure, due to receive a stem cell transplant. The sample was PBMCs, taken before TCRalphabeta/CD19-depleted stem cell transplant. The rearrangement uses TRBV19 and TRBJ2-4, with a weak D call TRBD2 (5 bases). CDR3 loop: CASRPTSTAKNIQYF. CDR3 bases: TGTGCCAGTAGGCCTACTAGTACGGCCAAAAACATTCAGTACTTC.